A selection of T cell receptor beta chains follows, all from one sample in a study of blood T cells in healthy people across ages. One entry per CDR3 protein results from TCRdb running MiXCR on the 5' RACE reads. Of 900,000 to 950,000 distinct CDR3 sequences in the sample, 29% were seen once. This sample also appeared in a second study, on T cells of mothers and their children.

Sequencing was carried out using blood. Receptors originate from a woman aged 40-49 years in good health. Both conserved end residues are part of each CDR3. D genes are given only for firm matches. Clone size is stated in some rows and not others, as once, few, many or a class when expanded.

J gene	V gene	clone size	D gene	CDR3 protein	CDR3 DNA
TRBJ1-4	TRBV28	.	TRBD1	CASRDRSRSLTNEKLFF	TGTGCCAGCAGGGACAGGTCACGAAGTCTAACTAATGAAAAACTGTTTTTT
TRBJ2-1	TRBV5-6	.	.	CASSFREYEQFF	TGTGCCAGCAGCTTCAGGGAGTATGAGCAGTTCTTC
TRBJ2-3	TRBV5-1	.	.	CASARVEDTQYF	TGCGCCAGCGCCAGGGTGGAAGATACGCAGTATTTT
TRBJ2-1	TRBV5-1	few	TRBD2	CASRPTSGGSGEQFF	TGCGCCAGCAGACCCACTAGCGGGGGGTCGGGTGAGCAGTTCTTC
TRBJ2-1	TRBV28	many	TRBD1	CASTQLTGRFYNEQFF	TGTGCCAGCACCCAACTGACAGGGAGATTCTACAATGAGCAGTTCTTC
TRBJ2-5	TRBV12-5	.	.	CASGLTRGEQYF	TGTGCTAGTGGTTTGACTAGGGGTGAGCAGTACTTC
TRBJ2-5	TRBV6-1	.	.	CASSEGTKTRGETQYF	TGTGCCAGCAGTGAAGGAACCAAGACTCGGGGAGAGACCCAGTACTTC
TRBJ2-5	TRBV9	few	TRBD1	CASSWTGGEEAQYF	TGTGCCAGCAGTTGGACAGGGGGTGAAGAGGCCCAGTACTTC
TRBJ1-6	TRBV30	few	.	CAWRKDNSPLHF	TGTGCCTGGAGAAAGGATAATTCACCCCTCCACTTT
TRBJ2-3	TRBV20-1	many	TRBD1	CSAEQRDRPSTDTQYF	TGCAGTGCTGAACAAAGGGACAGACCCTCCACAGATACGCAGTATTTT
TRBJ1-5	TRBV25-1	few	.	CASSASLGGNQPQHF	TGTGCCAGCAGTGCCTCCTTAGGGGGCAATCAGCCCCAGCATTTT
TRBJ1-6	TRBV6-1	few	.	CASSEARDSPLHF	TGTGCCAGCAGTGAAGCAAGGGATTCACCCCTCCACTTT
TRBJ2-3	TRBV20-1	.	TRBD2	CSARTSGSTDTQYF	TGCAGTGCTAGAACTAGCGGCAGCACAGATACGCAGTATTTT
TRBJ1-5	TRBV29-1	few	.	CSVSWGNQPQHF	TGCAGCGTTAGTTGGGGCAATCAGCCCCAGCATTTT
TRBJ1-2	TRBV6-5	few	TRBD1	CASSPTGQGDYGYTF	TGTGCCAGCAGTCCAACCGGACAGGGTGACTATGGCTACACCTTC
TRBJ1-2	TRBV28	few	.	CASSSPHETGTYGYTF	TGTGCCAGCAGTTCGCCTCACGAAACGGGGACCTATGGCTACACCTTC
TRBJ2-7	TRBV7-9	few	.	CASSLEDSPGEQYF	TGTGCCAGCAGCTTAGAGGACTCCCCGGGCGAGCAGTACTTC
TRBJ2-5	TRBV4-1	many	.	CASSQDHTAGRIQETQYF	TGCGCCAGCAGCCAAGATCATACGGCAGGGAGAATTCAAGAGACCCAGTACTTC
TRBJ2-7	TRBV20-1	.	.	CSARLQGTYEQYF	TGCAGTGCACGGCTACAGGGAACCTACGAGCAGTACTTC
TRBJ2-7	TRBV28	few	.	CASSRILTTYEQYF	TGTGCCAGCAGTCGGATCTTAACAACCTACGAGCAGTACTTC
TRBJ2-5	TRBV10-2	.	.	CASSFGRMGETQYF	TGCGCCAGCAGCTTTGGCCGGATGGGAGAGACCCAGTACTTC
TRBJ2-1	TRBV27	.	.	CASSLFIGERSSYNEQFF	TGTGCCAGCAGTTTATTTATTGGGGAGCGGAGCTCCTACAATGAGCAGTTCTTC
TRBJ1-4	TRBV12-3/TRBV12-4	few	TRBD1	CASSYSTGATNEKLFF	TGTGCCAGCAGCTACTCCACAGGGGCGACTAATGAAAAACTGTTTTTT
TRBJ1-6	TRBV7-2	.	.	CASSSRGGSNSPLHF	TGTGCCAGCAGCTCAAGAGGGGGGAGTAATTCACCCCTCCACTTT
TRBJ2-1	TRBV4-2	many	.	CASSALADGPFGNEQFF	TGTGCCAGCAGCGCCCTTGCAGACGGCCCCTTCGGCAATGAGCAGTTCTTC
TRBJ2-7	TRBV24-1	many	TRBD2	CATSDAGSRGGHYEQYF	TGTGCCACCAGTGACGCAGGATCTCGCGGGGGGCACTACGAGCAGTACTTC
TRBJ2-6	TRBV7-8	.	.	CASSLAVGGSGANVLTF	TGTGCCAGCAGCTTAGCGGTAGGGGGAAGTGGGGCCAACGTCCTGACTTTC
TRBJ1-6	TRBV28	.	.	CASTTTWGDNSPLHF	TGTGCCAGCACTACAACGTGGGGAGATAATTCACCCCTCCACTTT
TRBJ2-7	TRBV6-1	many	TRBD1	CASSEAATGWWQYF	TGTGCCAGCAGTGAAGCAGCGACAGGGTGGTGGCAGTACTTC
TRBJ2-5	TRBV3-1	.	TRBD2	CASSQRWTSGGQETQYF	TGTGCCAGCAGCCAGCGCTGGACTAGCGGGGGGCAAGAGACCCAGTACTTC
TRBJ1-1	TRBV5-1	.	.	CASRRDPQTGTEAFF	TGCGCCAGCCGTAGGGACCCCCAAACAGGGACTGAAGCTTTCTTT
TRBJ1-2	TRBV7-2	many	.	CASSLGSIGYGYTF	TGTGCCAGCAGCTTAGGTTCGATCGGCTATGGCTACACCTTC
TRBJ2-7	TRBV6-2/TRBV6-3	many	.	CASSLFLEQYF	TGTGCCAGCAGTTTATTCCTCGAGCAGTACTTC
TRBJ2-5	TRBV25-1	many	TRBD1	CASSEPGTGRRQETQYF	TGTGCCAGCAGTGAACCGGGGACAGGGCGAAGGCAAGAGACCCAGTACTTC
TRBJ2-1	TRBV10-3	.	TRBD2	CAIRTHTSGNEQFF	TGTGCCATCAGGACCCACACTAGCGGCAATGAGCAGTTCTTC
TRBJ2-7	TRBV6-6	.	TRBD1	CASKVGGTGGQETRYF	TGTGCCAGCAAGGTCGGTGGGACAGGGGGTCAAGAGACCCGGTACTTC
TRBJ2-1	TRBV5-1	.	.	CASSFYGPNEQFF	TGCGCCAGCAGCTTTTACGGACCCAATGAGCAGTTCTTC
TRBJ2-7	TRBV3-1	many	.	CASSLKRARGSYEQYF	TGTGCCAGCAGCCTGAAAAGGGCCAGGGGCTCCTACGAGCAGTACTTC
TRBJ2-2	TRBV29-1	.	.	CSASQARGELFF	TGCAGCGCCAGTCAGGCCCGGGGGGAGCTGTTTTTT
TRBJ1-5	TRBV2	.	.	CASNRQDNQPQHF	TGTGCCAGCAATCGACAGGACAATCAGCCCCAGCATTTT